Listed below are T cell receptor beta chains from one sample, sequenced in a study of spatial heterogeneity in lung cancer. TCRdb independently ran MiXCR on the 5' RACE reads; one entry per CDR3 protein. Among fewer than 7,000 distinct CDR3 sequences listed, just under 8% were seen once. Sample: lung tumor tissue, taken at surgery. Receptor source: a female donor with early-stage non-small cell lung cancer. The CDR3 runs from the conserved cysteine through the conserved F or W. A D gene is named only where the DNA matches it firmly. The size field is filled for only some rows; it gives once, few, many or a size class.

V	D	J	size	DNA	CDR3
TRBV12-3/TRBV12-4	-	TRBJ2-2	-	TGTGCCAGCAGTGATTTAGCGGGACAGGCCCGGGAGCTGTTTTTT	CASSDLAGQARELFF
TRBV20-1	-	TRBJ2-7	many	TGCAGTGCTAGGGGTAGCTCCTACGAGCAGTACTTC	CSARGSSYEQYF
TRBV7-2	-	TRBJ2-7	many	TGTGCCAGCAGCTTAGCCTTGACAGTTACCTCCTACGAGCAGTACTTC	CASSLALTVTSYEQYF
TRBV15	TRBD1	TRBJ1-5	medium-sized	TGTGCCACCAGCAGAGATTTGCAGGGGGCTGGGCAGCCCCAGCATTTT	CATSRDLQGAGQPQHF
TRBV20-1	-	TRBJ2-7	many	TGCAGTGCTAGAGGACCGGGGGACAGCTCCTACGAGCAGTACTTC	CSARGPGDSSYEQYF
TRBV9	TRBD1	TRBJ2-5	medium-sized	TGTGCCAGCAGCGTAGCGACAGGGGGCCAAGAGACCCAGTACTTC	CASSVATGGQETQYF
TRBV29-1	TRBD1	TRBJ2-3	many	TGCAGCGTTGGTGGACAGGACAGCACAGATACGCAGTATTTT	CSVGGQDSTDTQYF
TRBV11-3	-	TRBJ2-7	many	TGTGCCAGCAGCTTAGATTCCCACGCGGGGACCTACGAGCAGTACTTC	CASSLDSHAGTYEQYF
TRBV12-3/TRBV12-4	-	TRBJ1-5	medium-sized	TGTGCCAGCAGTTTTCGGCAGGGCGGGTTGCATTTT	CASSFRQGGLHF
TRBV6-5	TRBD2	TRBJ2-1	many	TGTGCCACCCTCCCGGGAGGGTCTAATGAGCAGTTCTTC	CATLPGGSNEQFF
TRBV7-2	-	TRBJ1-5	many	TGTGCCAGCAGCTTCTTGGCAGCTATCAATCAGCCCCAGCATTTT	CASSFLAAINQPQHF
TRBV12-3/TRBV12-4	TRBD1	TRBJ2-3	many	TGTGCCAGCAGAGATCGGACAGGAAGCACAGATACGCAGTATTTT	CASRDRTGSTDTQYF
TRBV7-2	TRBD2	TRBJ2-1	large	TGTGCCAGCAGCTACTTTAGCGGGTTGTCCTACAATGAGCAGTTCTTC	CASSYFSGLSYNEQFF
TRBV11-2	-	TRBJ2-5	many	TGTGCCAGCAGCTCGCAAGAGACCCAGTACTTC	CASSSQETQYF
TRBV6-5	TRBD2	TRBJ2-3	many	TGTGCCAGCAGTCGGGCCCTCGCGGGGGGCGCGGCAGATACGCAGTATTTT	CASSRALAGGAADTQYF
TRBV28	TRBD2	TRBJ2-1	many	TGTGCCAGCAGTTCGACTAGCGGGAGAAATGAGCAGTTCTTC	CASSSTSGRNEQFF
TRBV7-9	-	TRBJ2-7	many	TGTGCCAGCAGCCCCTTGGCTGGTCCGCTCAACGAGCAGTACTTC	CASSPLAGPLNEQYF
TRBV7-2	TRBD1	TRBJ1-3	medium-sized	TGTGCCAGCAGCTCACAGGGGTTAGGAAACACCATATATTTT	CASSSQGLGNTIYF
TRBV7-2	-	TRBJ1-1	many	TGTGCCAGCAGCATTGGGGCAATGAACACTGAAGCTTTCTTT	CASSIGAMNTEAFF
TRBV20-1	TRBD2	TRBJ2-5	many	TGCAGTGCTAGAGATCCAGCGGGGGGGCTCGAGACCCAGTACTTC	CSARDPAGGLETQYF
TRBV20-1	TRBD1	TRBJ1-2	many	TGCAGTGCTACACAGGGGGCTGGGAACTATGGCTACACCTTC	CSATQGAGNYGYTF
TRBV5-1	TRBD2	TRBJ2-3	many	TGCGCCAGCAGCTTGGCCGCTAGCGGGGGGGCCTTAGATACGCAGTATTTT	CASSLAASGGALDTQYF
TRBV7-2	-	TRBJ2-2	medium-sized	TGTGCCAGCATTCCCCAGGCTAAAGGCACCGGGGAGCTGTTTTTT	CASIPQAKGTGELFF
TRBV7-9	-	TRBJ2-5	many	TGTGCCAGCAGCTTAGCCGGGGAGACCCAGTACTTC	CASSLAGETQYF
TRBV6-1	-	TRBJ1-4	many	TGTGCCAGCAGTGAGGTTTCGATCACAACTAATGAAAAACTGTTTTTT	CASSEVSITTNEKLFF
TRBV12-3/TRBV12-4	TRBD2	TRBJ2-5	many	TGTGCCAGCAGTCCCGGCGGACTAGCGGGGCGAGAGACCCAGTACTTC	CASSPGGLAGRETQYF
TRBV5-6	TRBD2	TRBJ2-1	large	TGTGCCAGCAGCTGGACTAGCGGGACTGGGGAGCAGTTCTTC	CASSWTSGTGEQFF
TRBV7-9	-	TRBJ1-5	medium-sized	TGTGCCAGCAGCTTAGCCGGGGGCCCTGGGCAGCCCCAGCATTTT	CASSLAGGPGQPQHF
TRBV12-3/TRBV12-4	-	TRBJ2-3	many	TGTGCCAGCAGTAGGACTGAGACAGATACGCAGTATTTT	CASSRTETDTQYF
TRBV7-2	TRBD2	TRBJ2-3	many	TGTGCCAGCAGCTTAGGGGGGACTAGCCCAGATACGCAGTATTTT	CASSLGGTSPDTQYF
TRBV12-5	TRBD2	TRBJ2-3	medium-sized	TGTGCTAGTGGTTTGAGGACTAGCGGGGGCACCACAGATACGCAGTATTTT	CASGLRTSGGTTDTQYF
TRBV7-2	-	TRBJ1-6	many	TGTGCCAGCAGCTTAGCCGGCCAGATATCGACACCCCTCCACTTT	CASSLAGQISTPLHF
TRBV5-8	-	TRBJ2-1	-	TGTGCCAGCAGCTTTGAGGTATTGCAGTTCTTC	CASSFEVLQFF